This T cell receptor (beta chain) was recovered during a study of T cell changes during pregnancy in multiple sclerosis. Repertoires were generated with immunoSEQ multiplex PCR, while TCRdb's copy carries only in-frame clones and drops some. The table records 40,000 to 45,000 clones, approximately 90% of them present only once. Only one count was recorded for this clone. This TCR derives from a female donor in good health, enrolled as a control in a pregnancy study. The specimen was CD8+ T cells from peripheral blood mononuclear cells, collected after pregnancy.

The DNA of the CDR3 is TGTGCCAGCAGTCCCCGGACAGCCGGTGCAACTAATGAAAAACTGTTTTTT. Translation gives CASSPRTAGATNEKLFF. This chain uses TRBV28 with TRBJ1-4; D is possibly TRBD1 (6 bases). Germline loops: CDR1 MDHEN, CDR2 SYDVKM. The CDR3 runs 17 residues. The germline V and J ends were trimmed by 5 bases and 0 bases, with 16 bases remaining between them. Full variable domain (outside the CDR3, taken from reference TRBV28 and TRBJ1-4): DVKVTQSSRYLVKRTGEKVFLECVQDMDHENMFWYRQDPGLGLRLIYFSYDVKMKEKGDIPEGYSVSREKKERFSLILESASTNQTSMYLCASSPRTAGATNEKLFFGSGTQLSVL.